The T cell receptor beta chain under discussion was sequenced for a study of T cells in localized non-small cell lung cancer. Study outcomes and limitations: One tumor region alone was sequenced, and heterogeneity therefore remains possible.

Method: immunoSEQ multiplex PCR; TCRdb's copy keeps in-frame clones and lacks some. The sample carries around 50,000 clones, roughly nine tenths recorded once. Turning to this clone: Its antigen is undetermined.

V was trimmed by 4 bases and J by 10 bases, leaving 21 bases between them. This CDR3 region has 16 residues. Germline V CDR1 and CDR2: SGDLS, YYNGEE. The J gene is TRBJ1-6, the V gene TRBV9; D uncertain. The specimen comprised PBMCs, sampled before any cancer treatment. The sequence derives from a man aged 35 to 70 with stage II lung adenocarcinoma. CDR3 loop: CASSPLQDRQQSPLHF. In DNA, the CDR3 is TGTGCCAGCAGCCCCCTTCAGGACCGGCAACAATCACCCCTCCACTTT.